Sequencing of this T cell receptor (beta chain) was carried out in a study of human T cells and chemical hapten exposure. Points from the study as a whole: Among TCRs, those above 1 in 1000 frequency were unaffected by DPC sensitization.

CDR1 DFQATT and CDR2 SNEGSKA come from the germline V gene (reference sequence). V lost 6 bases and J 0 bases, leaving 9 bases between the germline ends. The CDR3 loop spans 13 amino acids. TCRdb ran MiXCR on the RACE reads and lists one entry per CDR3 protein. The sample yields roughly 82,000 distinct CDR3 sequences, roughly 10% seen once. In this sample, this clonotype turned up many times. The antigen remains unidentified. Time point in this sample: patch test 1, 2 weeks after DPC sensitization. The treatment denotes: therapeutic diphenylcyclopropenone sensitization with weekly scalp DPC. The clonotype originates from a woman aged 55-75 years with alopecia areata. Some clones in this sample may be carry-over from other donors' samples. The chain joins TRBV20-1 to TRBJ1-5, with D perhaps TRBD1 (5 bases). The material was whole blood, obtained in connection with sensitization to the hapten diphenylcyclopropenone (DPC). CDR3 coding DNA: TGCAGTGCCAAAGGGGTTAGCAATCAGCCCCAGCATTTT. Translating gives CSAKGVSNQPQHF.